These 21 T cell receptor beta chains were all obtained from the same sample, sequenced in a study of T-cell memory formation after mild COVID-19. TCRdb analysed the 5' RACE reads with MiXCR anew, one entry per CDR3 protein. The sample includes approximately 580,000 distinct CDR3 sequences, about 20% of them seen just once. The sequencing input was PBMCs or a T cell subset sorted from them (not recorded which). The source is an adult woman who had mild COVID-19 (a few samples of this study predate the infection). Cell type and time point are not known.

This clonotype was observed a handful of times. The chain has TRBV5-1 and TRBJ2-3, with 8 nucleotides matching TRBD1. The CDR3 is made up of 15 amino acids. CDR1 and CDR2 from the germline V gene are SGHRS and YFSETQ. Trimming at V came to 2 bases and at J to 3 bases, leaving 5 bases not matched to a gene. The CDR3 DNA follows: TGCGCCAGCAGCTTATGGACAGGGTATACAGATACGCAGTATTTT. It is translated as CASSLWTGYTDTQYF. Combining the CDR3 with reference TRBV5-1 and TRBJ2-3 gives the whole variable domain KAGVTQTPRYLIKTRGQQVTLSCSPISGHRSVSWYQQTPGQGLQFLFEYFSETQRNKGNFPGRFSGRQFSNSRSEMNVSTLELGDSALYLCASSLWTGYTDTQYFGPGTRLTVL.

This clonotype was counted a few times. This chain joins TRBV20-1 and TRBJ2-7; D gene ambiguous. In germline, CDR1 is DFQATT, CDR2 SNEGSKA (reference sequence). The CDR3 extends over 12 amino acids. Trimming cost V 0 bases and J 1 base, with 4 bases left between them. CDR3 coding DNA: TGCAGTGCTAGAGAGGGGTCCTACGAGCAGTACTTC. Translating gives CSAREGSYEQYF.

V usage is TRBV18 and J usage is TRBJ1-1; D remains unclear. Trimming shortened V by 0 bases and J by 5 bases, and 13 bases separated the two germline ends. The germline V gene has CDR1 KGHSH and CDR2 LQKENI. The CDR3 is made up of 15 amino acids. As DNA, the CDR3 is TGTGCCAGCTCACCACCAACCTCGGGGTTTACTGAAGCTTTCTTT. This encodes CASSPPTSGFTEAFF. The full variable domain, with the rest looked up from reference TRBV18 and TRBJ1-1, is NAGVMQNPRHLVRRRGQEARLRCSPMKGHSHVYWYRQLPEEGLKFMVYLQKENIIDESGMPKERFSAEFPKEGPSILRIQQVVRGDSAAYFCASSPPTSGFTEAFFGQGTRLTVV.

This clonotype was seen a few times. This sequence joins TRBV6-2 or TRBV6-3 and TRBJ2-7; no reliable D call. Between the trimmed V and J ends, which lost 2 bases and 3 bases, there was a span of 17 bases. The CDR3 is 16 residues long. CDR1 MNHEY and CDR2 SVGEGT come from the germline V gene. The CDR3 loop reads CASSYHTADGHYEQYF. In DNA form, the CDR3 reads TGTGCCAGCAGTTACCATACGGCCGATGGTCACTACGAGCAGTACTTC.

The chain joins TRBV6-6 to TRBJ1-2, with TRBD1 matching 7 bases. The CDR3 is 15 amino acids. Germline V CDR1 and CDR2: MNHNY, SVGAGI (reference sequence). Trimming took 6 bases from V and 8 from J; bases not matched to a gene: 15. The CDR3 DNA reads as TGTGCCAGCAGGGCCCGGGACAGTTGGGGACACGGCTACACCTTC. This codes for CASRARDSWGHGYTF.

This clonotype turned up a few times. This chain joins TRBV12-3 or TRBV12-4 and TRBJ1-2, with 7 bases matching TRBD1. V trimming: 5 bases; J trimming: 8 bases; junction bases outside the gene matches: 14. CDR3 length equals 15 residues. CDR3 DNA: TGTGCCAGCAGTCTCTCCCGAGGGGGCGCCGAGGGCTACACCTTC. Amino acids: CASSLSRGGAEGYTF.

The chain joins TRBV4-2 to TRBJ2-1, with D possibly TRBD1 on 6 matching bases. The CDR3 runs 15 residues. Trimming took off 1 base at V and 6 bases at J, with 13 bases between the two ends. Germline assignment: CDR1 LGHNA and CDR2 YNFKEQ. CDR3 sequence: CASSQGVQGPNEQFF. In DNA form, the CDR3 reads TGTGCCAGCAGCCAAGGGGTCCAGGGGCCCAATGAGCAGTTCTTC.

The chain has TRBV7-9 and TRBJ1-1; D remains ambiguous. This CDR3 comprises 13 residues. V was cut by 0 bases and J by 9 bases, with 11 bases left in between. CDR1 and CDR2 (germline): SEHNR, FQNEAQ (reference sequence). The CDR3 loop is CASSLAGSRKAFF. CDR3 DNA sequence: TGTGCCAGCAGCTTAGCGGGGTCCAGAAAAGCTTTCTTT. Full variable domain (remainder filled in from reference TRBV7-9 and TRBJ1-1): DTGVSQNPRHKITKRGQNVTFRCDPISEHNRLYWYRQTLGQGPEFLTYFQNEAQLEKSRLLSDRFSAERPKGSFSTLEIQRTEQGDSAMYLCASSLAGSRKAFFGQGTRLTVV.

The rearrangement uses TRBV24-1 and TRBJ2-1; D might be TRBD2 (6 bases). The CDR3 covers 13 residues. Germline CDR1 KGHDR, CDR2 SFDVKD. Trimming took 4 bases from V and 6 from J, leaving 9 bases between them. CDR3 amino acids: CATSDGTSNEQFF. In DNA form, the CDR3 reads TGTGCCACCAGTGACGGGACTTCCAATGAGCAGTTCTTC.

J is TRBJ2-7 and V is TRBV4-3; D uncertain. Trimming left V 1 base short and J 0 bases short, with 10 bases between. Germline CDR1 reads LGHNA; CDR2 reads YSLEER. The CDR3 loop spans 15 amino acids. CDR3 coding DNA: TGCGCCAGCAGCCAAGGTTGGGCGGCCTCCTACGAGCAGTACTTC. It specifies CASSQGWAASYEQYF.

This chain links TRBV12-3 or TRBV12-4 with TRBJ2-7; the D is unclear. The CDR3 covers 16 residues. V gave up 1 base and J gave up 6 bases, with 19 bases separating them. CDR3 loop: CASSLGASFGRGEQYF. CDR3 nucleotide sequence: TGTGCCAGCAGTTTAGGGGCCTCCTTCGGAAGAGGCGAGCAGTACTTC.

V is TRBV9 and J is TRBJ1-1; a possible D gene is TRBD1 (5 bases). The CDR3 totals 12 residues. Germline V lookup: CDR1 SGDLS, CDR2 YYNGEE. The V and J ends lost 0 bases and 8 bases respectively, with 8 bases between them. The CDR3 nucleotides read TGTGCCAGCAGCGTAGTTGGGGGAGAAGCTTTCTTT. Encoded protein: CASSVVGGEAFF.

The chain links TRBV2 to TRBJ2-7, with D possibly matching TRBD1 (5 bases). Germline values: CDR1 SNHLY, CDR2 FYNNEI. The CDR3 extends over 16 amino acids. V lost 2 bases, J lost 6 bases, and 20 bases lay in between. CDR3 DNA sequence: TGTGCCAGCAGTGAACTGGATGCAGGGTGGACGGGCGAGCAGTACTTC. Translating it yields CASSELDAGWTGEQYF.

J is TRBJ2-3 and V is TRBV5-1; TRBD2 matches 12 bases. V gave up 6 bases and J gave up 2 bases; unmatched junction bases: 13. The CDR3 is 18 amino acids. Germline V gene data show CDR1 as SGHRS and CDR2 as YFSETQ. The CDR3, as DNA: TGCGCCAGCACCAAAGCTCGGACTAGCGGGGCCTCCACAGATACGCAGTATTTT. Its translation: CASTKARTSGASTDTQYF.

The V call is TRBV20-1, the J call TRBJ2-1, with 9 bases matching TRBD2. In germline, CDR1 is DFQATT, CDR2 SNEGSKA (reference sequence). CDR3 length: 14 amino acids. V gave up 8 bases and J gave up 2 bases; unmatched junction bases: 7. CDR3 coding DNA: TGCAGTAGCGTTCTAGCGGGACCCTACAATGAGCAGTTCTTC. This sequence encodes CSSVLAGPYNEQFF.

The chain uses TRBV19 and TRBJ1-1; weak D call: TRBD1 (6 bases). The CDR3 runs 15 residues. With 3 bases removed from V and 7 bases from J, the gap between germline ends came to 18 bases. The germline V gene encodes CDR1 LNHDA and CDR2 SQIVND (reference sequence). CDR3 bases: TGTGCCAGTAGTATTCCAGGGGTTCGTGGTAATGAAGCTTTCTTT. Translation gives CASSIPGVRGNEAFF.

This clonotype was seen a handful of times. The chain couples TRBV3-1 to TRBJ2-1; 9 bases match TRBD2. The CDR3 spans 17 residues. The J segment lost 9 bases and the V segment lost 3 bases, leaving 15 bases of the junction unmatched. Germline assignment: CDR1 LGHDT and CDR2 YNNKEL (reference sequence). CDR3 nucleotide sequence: TGTGCCAGCAGCCATCTTAATCCCGTTAGCGGGGGCAGTGAGCAGTTCTTC. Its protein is CASSHLNPVSGGSEQFF.

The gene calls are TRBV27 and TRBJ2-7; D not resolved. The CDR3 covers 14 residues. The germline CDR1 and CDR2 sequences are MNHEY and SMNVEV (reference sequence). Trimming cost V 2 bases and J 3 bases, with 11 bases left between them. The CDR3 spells CASSLGSLSYEQYF. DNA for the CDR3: TGTGCCAGCAGTTTAGGAAGCCTCAGCTACGAGCAGTACTTC.

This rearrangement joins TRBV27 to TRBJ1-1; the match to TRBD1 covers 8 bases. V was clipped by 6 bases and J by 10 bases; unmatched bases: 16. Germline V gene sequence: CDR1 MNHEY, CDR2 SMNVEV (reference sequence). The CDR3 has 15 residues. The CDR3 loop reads CASRVGQGHPTGAFF. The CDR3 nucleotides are TGTGCCAGCAGGGTAGGACAGGGACACCCGACGGGAGCTTTCTTT.

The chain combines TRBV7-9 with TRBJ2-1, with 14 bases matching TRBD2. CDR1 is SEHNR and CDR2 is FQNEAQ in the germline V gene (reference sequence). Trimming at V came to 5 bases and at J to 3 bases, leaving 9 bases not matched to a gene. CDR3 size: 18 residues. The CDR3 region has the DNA TGTGCCAGCAGCGAGGGACTAGCGGGAGCGAGCAACTACAATGAGCAGTTCTTC. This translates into CASSEGLAGASNYNEQFF. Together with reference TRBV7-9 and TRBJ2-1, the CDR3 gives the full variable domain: DTGVSQNPRHKITKRGQNVTFRCDPISEHNRLYWYRQTLGQGPEFLTYFQNEAQLEKSRLLSDRFSAERPKGSFSTLEIQRTEQGDSAMYLCASSEGLAGASNYNEQFFGPGTRLTVL.

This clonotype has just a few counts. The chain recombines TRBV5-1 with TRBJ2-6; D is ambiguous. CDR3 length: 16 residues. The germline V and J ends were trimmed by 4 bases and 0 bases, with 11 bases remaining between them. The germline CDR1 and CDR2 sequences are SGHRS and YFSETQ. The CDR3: CASSIAPFSGANVLTF. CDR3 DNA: TGCGCCAGCAGCATAGCACCCTTCTCTGGGGCCAACGTCCTGACTTTC.